This T cell receptor beta chain was found in a study of cytomegalovirus exposure and HLA in healthy donors. For the study at large: Among 150 million to 200 million T cells, an earlier analysis found about 110 million unique TCR beta sequences.

Each donor was healthy, and each was a bone marrow donor. General study results and limits: The analysis excluded some indistinguishable V segments, including TRBV6-2 and TRBV6-3.

V dropped 4 bases and J dropped 5; count of bases not matched to a gene: 7. The CDR3 is made up of 14 amino acids. Per the germline V gene, CDR1 is SGHRS and CDR2 is YFSETQ. 13 Jbeta primers and 60 Vbeta primers were used for the PCR. Repertoires were generated with immunoSEQ multiplex PCR, while TCRdb's copy carries only in-frame clones and drops some. The data show over 150,000 clones, roughly 85% seen once. The sample holds a few counts of this clone. Its antigen is not identified. Sequenced sample: PBMCs. This receptor was taken from a male donor in good health and CMV-seropositive. V gene TRBV5-1 combines with J gene TRBJ2-7; 9 positions agree with TRBD1. The CDR3 loop is CASSPGTGIHEQYF. The CDR3, as DNA: TGCGCCAGCAGCCCGGGGACAGGGATCCACGAGCAGTACTTC.